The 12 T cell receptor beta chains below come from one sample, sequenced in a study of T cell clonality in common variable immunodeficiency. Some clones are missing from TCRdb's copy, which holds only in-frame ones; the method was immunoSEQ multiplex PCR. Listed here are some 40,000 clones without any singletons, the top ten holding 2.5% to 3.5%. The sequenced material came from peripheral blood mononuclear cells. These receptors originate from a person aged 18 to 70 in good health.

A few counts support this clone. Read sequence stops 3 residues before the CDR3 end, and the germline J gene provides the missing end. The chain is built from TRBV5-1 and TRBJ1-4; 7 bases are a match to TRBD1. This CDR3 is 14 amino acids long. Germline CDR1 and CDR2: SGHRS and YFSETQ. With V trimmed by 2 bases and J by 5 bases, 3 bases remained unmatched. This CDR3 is CASSFGTANEKLFF. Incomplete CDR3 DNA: TGCGCCAGCAGCTTCGGGACAGCGAATGAAAAA.

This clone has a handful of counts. The CDR3 region is CAWTLYRAENSPLFF. Partial CDR3 DNA: TGTGCCTGGACCCTGTACAGGGCGGAGAATTCACCG. The gene calls are TRBV30 and TRBJ2-2, with D perhaps TRBD1 (6 bases). The DNA ends 3 residues before the CDR3 does, and the rest of the CDR3 is filled in from the germline J gene. This CDR3 spans 15 amino acids. Germline CDR1 GTSNPN, CDR2 SVGIG (reference sequence).

Incomplete CDR3 DNA: TGTGCCAGCTCACCCGGACAGGGAACTAGGAGTAACACTGAA. This codes for CASSPGQGTRSNTE. The full CDR3 is CASSPGQGTRSNTEAFF. The V and J genes are TRBV18 and TRBJ1-1, with TRBD1 matching 8 bases. The sequenced fragment ends 3 residues before the CDR3 boundary, so the rest is inferred from the germline J gene. CDR1 and CDR2 (germline): KGHSH, LQKENI. V lost 3 bases, J lost 2 bases, and 11 bases stayed unmatched. This CDR3 region has 17 residues.

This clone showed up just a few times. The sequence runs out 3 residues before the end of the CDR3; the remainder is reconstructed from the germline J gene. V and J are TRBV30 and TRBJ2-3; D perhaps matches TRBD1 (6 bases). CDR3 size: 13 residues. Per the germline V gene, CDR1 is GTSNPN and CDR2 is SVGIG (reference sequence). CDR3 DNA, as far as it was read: TGTGCCTGGAGTGTTGGGGTTGGACAGCCG. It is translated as CAWSVGVGQP. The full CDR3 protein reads CAWSVGVGQPQYF. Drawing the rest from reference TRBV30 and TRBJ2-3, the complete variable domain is SQTIHQWPATLVQPVGSPLSLECTVEGTSNPNLYWYRQAAGRGLQLLFYSVGIGQISSEVPQNLSASRPQDRQFILSSKKLLLSDSGFYLCAWSVGVGQPQYFGPGTRLTVL.

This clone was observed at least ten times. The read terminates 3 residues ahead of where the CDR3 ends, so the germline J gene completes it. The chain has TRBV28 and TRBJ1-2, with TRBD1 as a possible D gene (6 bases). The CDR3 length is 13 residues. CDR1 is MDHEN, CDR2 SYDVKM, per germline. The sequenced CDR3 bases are TGTGCCAGCAGTTCGTACAGGGTAGGAGGC. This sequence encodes CASSSYRVGG. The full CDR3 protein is CASSSYRVGGYTF.

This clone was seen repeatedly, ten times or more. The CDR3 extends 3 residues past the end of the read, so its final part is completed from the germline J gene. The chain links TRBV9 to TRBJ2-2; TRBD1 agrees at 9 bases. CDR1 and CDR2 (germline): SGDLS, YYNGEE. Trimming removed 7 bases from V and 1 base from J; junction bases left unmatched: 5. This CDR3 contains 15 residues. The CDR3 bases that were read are TGTGCCAGCTCCCTGGGACAGGGGAACACCGGGGAG. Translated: CASSLGQGNTGE. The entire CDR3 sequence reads CASSLGQGNTGELFF.

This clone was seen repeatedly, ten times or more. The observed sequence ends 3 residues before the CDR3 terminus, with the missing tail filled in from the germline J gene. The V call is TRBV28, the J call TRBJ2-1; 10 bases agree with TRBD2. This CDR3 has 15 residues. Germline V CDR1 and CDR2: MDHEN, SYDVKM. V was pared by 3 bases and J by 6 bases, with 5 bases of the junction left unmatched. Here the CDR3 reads CASSFWASGSNEQFF. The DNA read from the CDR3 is TGTGCCAGCAGTTTTTGGGCTAGCGGGAGCAATGAG. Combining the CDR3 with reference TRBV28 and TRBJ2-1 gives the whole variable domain DVKVTQSSRYLVKRTGEKVFLECVQDMDHENMFWYRQDPGLGLRLIYFSYDVKMKEKGDIPEGYSVSREKKERFSLILESASTNQTSMYLCASSFWASGSNEQFFGPGTRLTVL.

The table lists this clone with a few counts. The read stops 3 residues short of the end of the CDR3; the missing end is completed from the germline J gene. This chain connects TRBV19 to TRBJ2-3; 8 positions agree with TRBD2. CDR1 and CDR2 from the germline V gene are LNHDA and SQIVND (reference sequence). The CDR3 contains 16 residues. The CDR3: CASSRKAGVATETQYF. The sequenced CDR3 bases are TGTGCCAGTAGTAGAAAAGCGGGAGTGGCTACGGAGACG. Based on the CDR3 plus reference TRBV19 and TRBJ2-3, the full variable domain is DGGITQSPKYLFRKEGQNVTLSCEQNLNHDAMYWYRQDPGQGLRLIYYSQIVNDFQKGDIAEGYSVSREKKESFPLTVTSAQKNPTAFYLCASSRKAGVATETQYFGPGTRLTVL.

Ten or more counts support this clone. CDR3 region: CAWSVPRVGGNYGYTF. The part of the CDR3 DNA that was read is TGTGCCTGGAGTGTACCCAGGGTCGGGGGGAACTATGGC. This chain joins TRBV30 and TRBJ1-2; possible D gene TRBD1, 5 bases. The read gets to within 3 residues of the CDR3 end, and the germline J gene fills in the rest. Germline CDR1 is GTSNPN and CDR2 is SVGIG (reference sequence). Trimming pared 0 bases from V and 2 bases from J, leaving 16 bases between. There are 16 residues in the CDR3.

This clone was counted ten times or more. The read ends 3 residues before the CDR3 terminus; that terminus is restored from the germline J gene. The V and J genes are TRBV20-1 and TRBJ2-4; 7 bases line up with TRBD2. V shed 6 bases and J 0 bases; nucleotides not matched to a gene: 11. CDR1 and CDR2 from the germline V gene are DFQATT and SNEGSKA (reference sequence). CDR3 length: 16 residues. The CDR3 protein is CSAPALAVLAKNIQYF. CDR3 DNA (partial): TGCAGTGCCCCGGCCCTAGCGGTCCTAGCCAAAAACATT.

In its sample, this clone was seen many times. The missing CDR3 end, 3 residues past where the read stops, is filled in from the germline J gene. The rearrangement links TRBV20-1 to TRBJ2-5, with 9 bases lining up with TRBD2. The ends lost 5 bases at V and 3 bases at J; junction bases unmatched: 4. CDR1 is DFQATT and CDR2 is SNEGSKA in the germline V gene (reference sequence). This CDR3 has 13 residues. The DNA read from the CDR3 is TGCAGTGCTTTTTCTAGCGGGGAAGAGACC. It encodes CSAFSSGEET. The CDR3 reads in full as CSAFSSGEETQYF.

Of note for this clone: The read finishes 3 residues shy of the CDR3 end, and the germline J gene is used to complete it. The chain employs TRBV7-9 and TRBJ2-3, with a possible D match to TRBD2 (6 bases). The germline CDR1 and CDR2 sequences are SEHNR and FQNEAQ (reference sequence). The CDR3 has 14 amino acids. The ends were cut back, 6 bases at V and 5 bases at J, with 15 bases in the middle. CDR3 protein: CASSQRVERDTQYF. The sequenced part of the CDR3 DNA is TGTGCCAGCAGTCAGCGGGTGGAGAGAGATACG.